This passage covers 21 T cell receptor beta chains from one sample sequenced in a study of identical twins. Via MiXCR, TCRdb re-called the 5' RACE reads, giving one row per CDR3 protein. The table includes 600,000 to 850,000 distinct CDR3 sequences, approximately 18% detected once. These same data were also listed under a study on T cells expressing NK-cell markers.

Sequencing used PBMCs. These receptors came from a woman aged 18-29 years in good health.

Here the CDR3 DNA reads TGCGCCAGCAGCTTGACGGGGACTAGCATGGATACGCAGTATTTT. The encoded protein is CASSLTGTSMDTQYF. The rearrangement links TRBV5-1 to TRBJ2-3; 9 nucleotides line up with TRBD2. CDR1 is SGHRS and CDR2 is YFSETQ in the germline V gene. The CDR3 extends over 15 amino acids. The trim removed 1 base at V and 6 bases at J, leaving 6 bases unmatched.

This clonotype came up a few times. The J gene is TRBJ1-2, the V gene TRBV13; 8 bases line up with TRBD1. CDR3 length: 13 residues. V dropped 6 bases and J dropped 8; count of bases not matched to a gene: 8. The germline gives CDR1 PRHDT, CDR2 FYEKMQ (reference sequence). The CDR3 region is CASSISGGAGYTF. The DNA of the CDR3 is TGTGCCAGCAGTATATCAGGGGGCGCGGGCTACACCTTC.

This clonotype has just a few counts. The rearrangement links TRBV12-3 or TRBV12-4 to TRBJ2-3; the D is unclear. The CDR3 length is 13 residues. V lost 2 bases to trimming and J lost 6 bases, with 9 bases between them. CDR3 coding DNA: TGTGCCAGCAGTTTACTAGACTCGGATACGCAGTATTTT. Its translation: CASSLLDSDTQYF.

The chain carries TRBV20-1 and TRBJ2-2, with TRBD2 as a possible D gene (5 bases). Germline V gene data show CDR1 as DFQATT and CDR2 as SNEGSKA (reference sequence). This CDR3 is 16 amino acids long. The V end lost 5 bases, the J end lost 0 bases, and 16 bases lay between the germline ends. The CDR3: CSALISGAANTGELFF. The CDR3 DNA reads TGCAGTGCTCTTATCAGCGGCGCGGCGAACACCGGGGAGCTGTTTTTT.

There are a few counts of this clonotype. This chain connects TRBV15 to TRBJ2-3; D remains unclear. There are 16 residues in the CDR3. Trimming took off 0 bases at V and 2 bases at J, with 12 bases between the two ends. Germline CDR1 and CDR2: LNHNV and YYDKDF (reference sequence). This chain's CDR3 is CATSRDHVGYTDTQYF. Here the CDR3 DNA reads TGTGCCACCAGCAGAGATCATGTGGGGTACACAGATACGCAGTATTTT.

V and J are TRBV5-1 and TRBJ1-1, with D perhaps TRBD1 (6 bases). In germline, CDR1 is SGHRS, CDR2 YFSETQ. The CDR3 spans 16 residues. The V gene lost 4 bases and the J gene lost 2 bases, with 18 bases spanning the gap. This CDR3 is CASSASYRDLNTEAFF. The CDR3 DNA reads TGCGCCAGCAGCGCCTCATACAGGGATCTTAACACTGAAGCTTTCTTT.

This clonotype was recorded a few times. This rearrangement joins TRBV29-1 to TRBJ2-5; 10 bases align to TRBD2. This CDR3 has 12 residues. CDR1 and CDR2 from the germline V gene are SQVTM and ANQGSEA. V was pared by 5 bases and J by 5 bases, with 2 bases of the junction left unmatched. This chain's CDR3 is CSVTSGMETQYF. CDR3 nucleotides: TGCAGCGTTACTAGCGGGATGGAGACCCAGTACTTC.

This clonotype was observed once. The chain uses TRBV12-3 or TRBV12-4 and TRBJ2-5; tentatively, D is TRBD1 or TRBD2 (5 bases each). Trimming cost V 0 bases and J 2 bases, with 16 bases left between them. The CDR3 contains 17 residues. CDR3 region: CASSLARPGRGQETQYF. For the CDR3, the DNA is TGTGCCAGCAGTTTAGCAAGACCGGGACGGGGTCAAGAGACCCAGTACTTC.

At least ten counts were recorded for this clonotype. This sequence joins TRBV12-3 or TRBV12-4 and TRBJ2-2, with TRBD1 matching over 7 bases. This CDR3 is 13 amino acids long. V trimming: 4 bases; J trimming: 7 bases; junction bases outside the gene matches: 3. The CDR3: CASSYRGVGELFF. The CDR3, as DNA: TGTGCCAGCAGTTACAGGGGAGTCGGGGAGCTGTTTTTT.

This clonotype has only a few counts. CDR3 amino acids: CAISESEVAEQYF. The CDR3 DNA sequence: TGTGCCATCAGTGAGTCTGAAGTCGCCGAGCAGTACTTC. The chain employs TRBV10-3 and TRBJ2-7, with D uncertain. V was trimmed by 0 bases and J by 6 bases, leaving 9 bases between them. This CDR3 contains 13 residues. Germline V gene data show CDR1 as ENHRY and CDR2 as SYGVKD.

The rearrangement links TRBV6-2 or TRBV6-3 to TRBJ2-7; D might be TRBD1 (6 bases). Germline assignment: CDR1 MNHEY and CDR2 SVGEGT. The CDR3 totals 16 residues. With 0 bases removed from V and 2 bases from J, the gap between germline ends came to 14 bases. CDR3 amino acids: CASSYSNRDKTYEQYF. The DNA of the CDR3 is TGTGCCAGCAGTTACTCGAATCGGGACAAGACCTACGAGCAGTACTTC.

This clonotype was picked up a small number of times. This sequence joins TRBV20-1 and TRBJ1-4, with D possibly TRBD1 on 5 matching bases. The germline CDR1 and CDR2 sequences are DFQATT and SNEGSKA (reference sequence). The length of the CDR3 is 14 residues. Trimming removed 8 bases from V and 4 bases from J, with 17 bases in between. The DNA of the CDR3 is TGCAGTTTGACAGCCTCCCCTCTTAATGAAAAACTGTTTTTT. This codes for CSLTASPLNEKLFF.

This clonotype has more than one count but fewer than ten. The J gene is TRBJ1-2, the V gene TRBV7-9; D unresolved. Germline lookup yields CDR1 SEHNR and CDR2 FQNEAQ (reference sequence). V gave up 6 bases and J gave up 3 bases, with 5 bases separating them. This CDR3 contains 11 residues. CDR3 amino acids: CASSPHYGYTF. CDR3 DNA sequence: TGTGCCAGCAGTCCCCACTATGGCTACACCTTC.

This clonotype was recorded a few times. The chain links TRBV15 to TRBJ1-1, with 7 bases lining up with TRBD1. The CDR3 runs to 15 residues. Trimming cost V 4 bases and J 0 bases; bases outside gene matches: 5. Germline V gives CDR1 LNHNV, CDR2 YYDKDF (reference sequence). The CDR3 loop reads CATSTVTGLNTEAFF. The CDR3 DNA follows: TGTGCCACCAGCACGGTGACAGGGCTGAACACTGAAGCTTTCTTT.

The genes are TRBV29-1 and TRBJ2-5, with D possibly matching TRBD2 (6 bases). This CDR3 is built from 13 residues. Trimming removed 4 bases from V and 4 bases from J, with 13 bases in between. CDR1 is SQVTM and CDR2 is ANQGSEA in the germline V gene. The CDR3 DNA reads as TGCAGCGTTGGGCACCTGGGGGGAGAGACCCAGTACTTC. It encodes CSVGHLGGETQYF.

The rearrangement uses TRBV5-1 and TRBJ2-1, with 9 positions matching TRBD2. J lost 10 bases, V lost 2 bases, and 13 bases had no gene match. Germline V gene lookup returns CDR1 SGHRS and CDR2 YFSETQ. The CDR3 spans 16 residues. CDR3 protein: CASSFGLARRSVEQFF. The CDR3 DNA is TGCGCCAGCAGCTTTGGACTAGCGAGGAGGTCCGTGGAGCAGTTCTTC.

The table lists this clonotype with a few counts. This chain links TRBV5-1 with TRBJ2-1; 7 bases agree with TRBD2. The germline gives CDR1 SGHRS, CDR2 YFSETQ. This CDR3 is 16 amino acids long. V was pared by 5 bases and J by 0 bases, with 8 bases of the junction left unmatched. CDR3 in DNA: TGCGCCAGCAGGACGAGGGGCGGGAGCTCCTACAATGAGCAGTTCTTC. Encoded protein: CASRTRGGSSYNEQFF.

The gene calls are TRBV7-2 and TRBJ2-7; 8 bases are shared with TRBD2. The CDR3 totals 13 residues. Trimming took 5 bases from V and 5 from J; bases not matched to a gene: 5. CDR1 and CDR2 from the germline V gene are SGHTA and FQGNSA. DNA of the CDR3: TGTGCCAGCAGCCTTAGCGGGAACCACGAGCAGTACTTC. Translating gives CASSLSGNHEQYF.

This rearrangement joins TRBV5-1 to TRBJ2-1; 10 bases are shared with TRBD2. The CDR3 loop spans 16 amino acids. Unmatched junction bases numbered 7, after V lost 3 bases and J lost 4 bases. CDR1 and CDR2 from the germline V gene are SGHRS and YFSETQ. CDR3 loop: CASSSSGTSVYNEQFF. Here the CDR3 DNA reads TGCGCCAGCAGCTCCTCCGGGACTAGCGTATACAATGAGCAGTTCTTC.

The chain recombines TRBV6-7 with TRBJ2-7, with a possible D match to TRBD1 (6 bases). TRBV6-7 is treated as an ORF (open reading frame) with a function not yet certain. The ends were cut back, 0 bases at V and 0 bases at J, with 12 bases in the middle. This CDR3 region has 16 residues. CDR3 residues: CASSYSLGDNSYEQYF. CDR3 DNA sequence: TGTGCCAGCAGTTACTCCTTAGGGGACAACTCCTACGAGCAGTACTTC.

The chain links TRBV20-1 to TRBJ1-1, with D unresolved. The CDR3 is 12 amino acids. CDR1 is DFQATT and CDR2 is SNEGSKA in the germline V gene (reference sequence). Between the trimmed V and J ends, which lost 3 bases and 1 base, there was a span of 6 bases. The CDR3 nucleotides read TGCAGTGCTAGCAGAGAGAACACTGAAGCTTTCTTT. This sequence encodes CSASRENTEAFF.